The T cell receptor (beta chain) under discussion was sequenced for a study of blood T cell repertoires in COVID-19. Study information: Researchers got acute and convalescent COVID-19 samples from the United States, Italy and Spain. In each case, the material was cDNA or gDNA derived from T cells, B-cell-depleted T cells, or PBMCs.

Method: immunoSEQ multiplex PCR; TCRdb's copy keeps in-frame clones and lacks some. Among about 81,000 clones, 91% were seen once, and the ten largest hold under 2.5%. Trimming at V came to 5 bases and at J to 5 bases, leaving 5 bases not matched to a gene. The CDR3 consists of 15 residues. From germline, CDR1 is SGHTA and CDR2 FQGNSA. The sequencing sample was made of peripheral blood. This chain uses TRBV7-2 with TRBJ2-3, with TRBD2 identical over 12 bases. This TCR came from a woman in her 50s in a cohort sampled during active COVID-19. The chain's CDR3 is CASSLSSGRVDTQYF. The CDR3, as DNA: TGTGCCAGCAGCCTATCTAGCGGGAGGGTAGATACGCAGTATTTT. The variable domain in full, with the rest retrieved from reference TRBV7-2 and TRBJ2-3, is GAGVSQSPSNKVTEKGKDVELRCDPISGHTALYWYRQSLGQGLEFLIYFQGNSAPDKSGLPSDRFSAERTGGSVSTLTIQRTQQEDSAVYLCASSLSSGRVDTQYFGPGTRLTVL.